Shown below are 4 T cell receptor beta chains from a single sample sequenced in a study of shared clonotypes between healthy human individuals. The repertoire was sequenced with immunoSEQ multiplex PCR; TCRdb's copy has only in-frame clones and lacks some. Counted here are about 530,000 clones, less than 96% occurring once; the ten biggest clones make up less than 0.06%. What was sequenced was naive CD4+ T cells sorted from blood. Subset described: CD45RA+ positively selected. These receptors were obtained from a woman in her 30s in good health.

This clone was picked up a small number of times. The sample carries other DNA sequences with the same CDR3. The V and J genes are TRBV18 and TRBJ1-5; 8 positions match TRBD1. CDR3 length equals 14 residues. Losses at the gene ends were 4 bases for V and 2 bases for J; bases not matched to a gene: 1. CDR1 and CDR2 (germline): KGHSH, LQKENI. Written as DNA, the CDR3 is TGTGCCAGCTCACTGACAGGGGGCAATCAGCCCCAGCATTTT. This codes for CASSLTGGNQPQHF.

V and J are TRBV28 and TRBJ1-4, with D possibly matching TRBD1 (6 bases). The germline CDR1 and CDR2 sequences are MDHEN and SYDVKM. This CDR3 spans 15 amino acids. V was shortened by 8 bases and J by 5 bases, with 18 bases between the two germline ends. CDR3 in amino acids: CASAISGQMNEKLFF. CDR3 DNA: TGTGCCAGCGCCATCTCAGGACAGATGAATGAAAAACTGTTTTTT.

The V gene is TRBV19, the J gene TRBJ2-7; perhaps TRBD2 as D (7 bases). The CDR3 sequence is 13 residues long. The germline gives CDR1 LNHDA, CDR2 SQIVND (reference sequence). The V end lost 4 bases, the J end lost 6 bases, and 13 bases lay between the germline ends. CDR3 sequence (DNA): TGTGCCAGTAGTACCCAGGGGAGGGGCGAGCAGTACTTC. Translated: CASSTQGRGEQYF. The full variable domain, completed using reference TRBV19 and TRBJ2-7, is DGGITQSPKYLFRKEGQNVTLSCEQNLNHDAMYWYRQDPGQGLRLIYYSQIVNDFQKGDIAEGYSVSREKKESFPLTVTSAQKNPTAFYLCASSTQGRGEQYFGPGTRLTVT.

This chain joins TRBV4-1 and TRBJ2-7; 9 nucleotides line up with TRBD2. This CDR3 is 15 amino acids long. Germline V gene lookup returns CDR1 MGHRA and CDR2 YSYEKL. Losses at the gene ends were 5 bases for V and 2 bases for J; bases not matched to a gene: 7. The CDR3 reads CASSRGLADTYEQYF. The CDR3, as DNA: TGCGCCAGCAGCAGGGGACTAGCTGATACCTACGAGCAGTACTTC.